Listed here are 25 T cell receptor beta chains from one sample, sequenced in a study of shared clonotypes between healthy human individuals. Clones were sequenced by immunoSEQ multiplex PCR, and TCRdb holds only the in-frame ones, with some missing. Found here are millions of clones, around 93% of them singletons; the top ten hold about 1.5%. CD45RO-negative, CCR7-selected cells formed the naive CD8 fraction, which excluded terminally differentiated effector memory CD45RA+ cells. The sample taken for sequencing was naive CD8+ T cells from PBMCs. The receptor source for this set is a man between 18 and 29 years old in good health. Some clones in this sample may be carry-over from other donors' samples.

This clone was recorded once. Other DNA sequences within the sample encode an identical CDR3. The rearrangement uses TRBV27 and TRBJ1-1; tentative D call: TRBD1 (5 bases). The CDR3 totals 13 residues. Germline V lookup: CDR1 MNHEY, CDR2 SMNVEV (reference sequence). Between the trimmed V and J ends, which lost 5 bases and 0 bases, there was a span of 7 bases. CDR3 loop: CASSMTVNTEAFF. CDR3 DNA sequence: TGTGCCAGCAGTATGACAGTGAACACTGAAGCTTTCTTT.

V is TRBV6-5 and J is TRBJ2-4, with 7 bases fitting TRBD2. The CDR3 is 13 amino acids. Trimming removed 2 bases from V and 12 bases from J; junction bases left unmatched: 7. Per the germline V gene, CDR1 is MNHEY and CDR2 is SVGAGI. The CDR3 sequence is CASSYGRVGPQYF. CDR3 in DNA: TGTGCCAGCAGTTACGGGAGGGTAGGGCCTCAGTACTTC.

The chain uses TRBV30 and TRBJ2-7; D not resolved. CDR1 is GTSNPN, CDR2 SVGIG, per germline (reference sequence). This CDR3 comprises 13 residues. V lost 0 bases and J 0 bases, leaving 6 bases between the germline ends. The CDR3 DNA reads TGTGCCTGGAGTGTAGTAGGCTCCTACGAGCAGTACTTC. This codes for CAWSVVGSYEQYF.

A remark on this clone: One base away lies a much larger clone, so this may be a sequencing read error. Other DNA sequences in this specimen translate into the identical CDR3. The J gene is TRBJ1-1, the V gene TRBV28, with D possibly TRBD1 on 5 matching bases. The ends were cut back, 6 bases at V and 1 base at J, with 9 bases in the middle. Per germline, CDR1 MDHEN and CDR2 SYDVKM. The CDR3 sequence is 13 residues long. CDR3: CASSVGQNTEAFF. DNA of the CDR3: TGTGCCAGCAGCGTCGGACAGAACACTGAAGCTTTCTTT.

A word on this clone: The same CDR3 arises from other DNA sequences in this sample as well. The chain has TRBV12-5 and TRBJ1-5; D remains ambiguous. CDR1 and CDR2 (germline): LGHNT, FRNRAP. Deletions cut 2 bases from V and 0 bases from J, with 2 bases between. There are 13 residues in the CDR3. The CDR3 loop is CASGLNSNQPQHF. CDR3 nucleotides: TGTGCTAGTGGTTTGAATAGCAATCAGCCCCAGCATTTT. Full variable domain (rest looked up from reference TRBV12-5 and TRBJ1-5): DARVTQTPRHKVTEMGQEVTMRCQPILGHNTVFWYRQTMMQGLELLAYFRNRAPLDDSGMPKDRFSAEMPDATLATLKIQPSEPRDSAVYFCASGLNSNQPQHFGDGTRLSIL.

The genes are TRBV7-9 and TRBJ2-1; TRBD2 aligns across 9 bases. This CDR3 has 18 residues. The V gene's germline CDR1 is SEHNR and CDR2 FQNEAQ (reference sequence). The junction had 10 bases not matched to a gene; V was cut back by 4 bases and J by 0 bases. CDR3 in DNA: TGTGCCAGCAGCTCAGGGAGGTTAGCGGGAGCCTCCTACAATGAGCAGTTCTTC. Encoded protein: CASSSGRLAGASYNEQFF.

This clone is a singleton in its sample. This chain connects TRBV7-7 to TRBJ1-4; maybe TRBD1 (6 bases). Trimming took off 5 bases at V and 8 bases at J, with 18 bases between the two ends. The CDR3 is made up of 15 amino acids. CDR1 is SSHAT, CDR2 FNYEAQ, per germline (reference sequence). The chain's CDR3 is CASSLGGGGREKLFF. The CDR3 DNA sequence: TGTGCCAGCAGCCTCGGTGGGGGCGGCCGCGAAAAACTGTTTTTT.

This chain connects TRBV28 to TRBJ1-4; possible D gene TRBD1, 5 bases. The CDR3 consists of 16 residues. The V end was cut by 3 bases, the J end by 7 bases, with 18 bases between. In germline, CDR1 is MDHEN, CDR2 SYDVKM. CDR3 nucleotide sequence: TGTGCCAGCAGTTTTGGCCTCTCTCGGGGGGGTGAAAAACTGTTTTTT. This gives the protein CASSFGLSRGGEKLFF.

This chain uses TRBV5-8 with TRBJ1-1; no clear D. The CDR3 contains 14 residues. The germline V and J ends were trimmed by 0 bases and 10 bases, with 16 bases remaining between them. The germline CDR1 and CDR2 sequences are SGHTS and YDEGEE. CDR3 sequence reads: CASSLGYGQNLAFF. DNA of the CDR3: TGTGCCAGCAGCTTGGGGTATGGTCAGAATCTAGCTTTCTTT.

The chain uses TRBV19 and TRBJ2-1; 8 bases are shared with TRBD1. The CDR3 is 17 amino acids. Germline CDR1 reads LNHDA; CDR2 reads SQIVND (reference sequence). Trimming removed 4 bases from V and 4 bases from J; junction bases left unmatched: 12. The CDR3 is CASSNRQGKDLYNEQFF. CDR3 nucleotide sequence: TGTGCCAGTAGTAACCGACAGGGGAAGGACCTTTACAATGAGCAGTTCTTC.

The chain is built from TRBV7-9 and TRBJ2-1; D gene uncertain. Germline V lookup: CDR1 SEHNR, CDR2 FQNEAQ (reference sequence). Deletions cut 5 bases from V and 5 bases from J, with 7 bases between. The length of the CDR3 is 12 residues. The DNA for the CDR3 is TGTGCCAGCAGCGATCGCCACAATGAGCAGTTCTTC. Amino acid sequence: CASSDRHNEQFF.

The CDR3 loop is CASSQEPAGHYGYTF. The CDR3 DNA sequence: TGTGCCAGCAGCCAAGAGCCCGCAGGGCACTATGGCTACACCTTC. This rearrangement joins TRBV14 to TRBJ1-2, with D perhaps matching TRBD1 (5 bases). The CDR3 is 15 amino acids. The germline gives CDR1 SGHDN, CDR2 FVKESK. The V end was cut by 0 bases, the J end by 3 bases, with 11 bases between.

The V call is TRBV6-1, the J call TRBJ1-3; D may be TRBD1 (6 bases). Germline V gene data show CDR1 as MNHNS and CDR2 as SASEGT. V was pared by 8 bases and J by 0 bases, with 11 bases between. The CDR3 runs to 14 residues. This CDR3 reads CASWPTGSGNTIYF. The DNA of the CDR3 is TGTGCCAGCTGGCCGACAGGCTCTGGAAACACCATATATTTT.

The V gene is TRBV28, the J gene TRBJ2-1; the D is unclear. Between the trimmed V and J ends, which lost 6 bases and 5 bases, there was a span of 14 bases. The CDR3 runs 14 residues. Looked up from germline, CDR1 is MDHEN and CDR2 is SYDVKM. The CDR3 nucleotides are TGTGCCAGCAGGCCACTGGCGGACCACAATGAGCAGTTCTTC. Translated: CASRPLADHNEQFF.

V usage is TRBV25-1 and J usage is TRBJ1-5; a weak D match, TRBD1 (5 bases). V lost 6 bases and J lost 4, with 13 bases in between. This CDR3 is built from 14 residues. Looked up from germline, CDR1 is MGHDK and CDR2 is SYGVNS. For the CDR3, the DNA is TGTGCCAGCAGGGGGGGAAAGGGGAATCAGCCCCAGCATTTT. Translation: CASRGGKGNQPQHF.

The chain has TRBV7-2 and TRBJ2-7; D could derive from TRBD1 or TRBD2 (6 bases each). The CDR3 has 13 residues. Trimming shortened V by 5 bases and J by 6 bases, and 14 bases separated the two germline ends. In germline, CDR1 is SGHTA, CDR2 FQGNSA. CDR3 loop: CASSLGGRSEQYF. The CDR3 DNA follows: TGTGCCAGCAGCCTAGGGGGGAGAAGCGAGCAGTACTTC.

CDR3 nucleotides: TGTGCCAGCAGCTTAGTAGGGGGCCGGGCTGAAGCTTTCTTT. This codes for CASSLVGGRAEAFF. This chain connects TRBV7-9 to TRBJ1-1, with TRBD1 identical over 7 bases. Germline values: CDR1 SEHNR, CDR2 FQNEAQ (reference sequence). The CDR3 is 14 residues long. Trimming cost V 1 base and J 6 bases; bases outside gene matches: 5.

J is TRBJ2-7 and V is TRBV15; tentatively, D is TRBD1 or TRBD2 (5 bases each). This CDR3 is built from 15 residues. V lost 0 bases, J lost 7 bases, and 16 bases lay in between. The germline V gene has CDR1 LNHNV and CDR2 YYDKDF (reference sequence). The CDR3 DNA reads TGTGCCACCAGCAGAGATGGCAGGGTGGGAGTGGAGCAGTACTTC. This translates into CATSRDGRVGVEQYF.

The gene calls are TRBV9 and TRBJ1-2, with D possibly being TRBD1 (6 bases). The CDR3 totals 16 residues. With 0 bases removed from V and 0 bases from J, the gap between germline ends came to 12 bases. From germline, CDR1 is SGDLS and CDR2 YYNGEE. The CDR3, as DNA: TGTGCCAGCAGCGTAGACCGGACAGCAGCTAACTATGGCTACACCTTC. Its protein is CASSVDRTAANYGYTF.

The rearrangement joins TRBV5-6 to TRBJ2-5; D is unclear. Per the germline V gene, CDR1 is SGHDT and CDR2 is YYEEEE. CDR3 size: 12 residues. Trimming removed 2 bases at V and 5 bases at J, with 7 bases between. The CDR3 is CASSLWVETQYF. The DNA for the CDR3 is TGTGCCAGCAGCTTATGGGTGGAGACCCAGTACTTC.

The rearrangement joins TRBV11-2 to TRBJ2-1, with D unclear. Germline CDR1 SGHAT, CDR2 FQNNGV. This CDR3 has 13 amino acids. The ends were cut back, 5 bases at V and 4 bases at J, with 9 bases in the middle. The CDR3 is CASSRTEYNEQFF. DNA of the CDR3: TGTGCCAGCAGCCGTACAGAGTACAATGAGCAGTTCTTC.

The V gene is TRBV5-1, the J gene TRBJ2-3; D is uncertain. V was pared by 2 bases and J by 8 bases, with 15 bases between. The CDR3 is 14 residues long. Germline lookup yields CDR1 SGHRS and CDR2 YFSETQ. The CDR3 here is CASSLTSQMGTQYF. The CDR3 DNA reads as TGCGCCAGCAGCTTAACGAGTCAGATGGGTACGCAGTATTTT.

This rearrangement joins TRBV27 to TRBJ1-1, with D possibly matching TRBD1 (5 bases). V was pared by 7 bases and J by 4 bases, with 16 bases between. Germline CDR1 MNHEY, CDR2 SMNVEV (reference sequence). CDR3 size: 14 residues. CDR3 bases: TGTGCCAGCAAATGGGTCGGGGGTGGCACTGAAGCTTTCTTT. It encodes CASKWVGGGTEAFF.

This chain links TRBV28 with TRBJ2-1; D is undetermined. The CDR3 runs 13 residues. Trimming removed 3 bases at V and 6 bases at J, with 9 bases between. Germline V gene data show CDR1 as MDHEN and CDR2 as SYDVKM. CDR3 sequence (DNA): TGTGCCAGCAGTTTTCCAGGTACCAATGAGCAGTTCTTC. It is translated as CASSFPGTNEQFF.

The table lists this clone with a count of one. The chain links TRBV6-1 to TRBJ2-1; no firm D call. Trimming took 7 bases from V and 9 from J, leaving 7 bases between them. The CDR3 runs 10 residues. Germline V CDR1 and CDR2: MNHNS, SASEGT. The CDR3 nucleotides read TGTGCCAGCATCGGAAGTGAGCAGTTCTTC. It is translated as CASIGSEQFF.